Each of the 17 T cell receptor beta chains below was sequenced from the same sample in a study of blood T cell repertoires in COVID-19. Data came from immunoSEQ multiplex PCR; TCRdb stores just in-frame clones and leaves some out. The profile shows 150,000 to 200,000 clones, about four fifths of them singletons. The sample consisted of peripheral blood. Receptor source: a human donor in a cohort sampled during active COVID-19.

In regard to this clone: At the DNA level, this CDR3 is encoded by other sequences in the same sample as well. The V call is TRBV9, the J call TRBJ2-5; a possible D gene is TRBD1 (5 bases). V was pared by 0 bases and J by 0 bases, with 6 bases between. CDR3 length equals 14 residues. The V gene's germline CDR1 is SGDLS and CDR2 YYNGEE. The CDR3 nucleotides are TGTGCCAGCAGCGTAGCAGGGTACCAAGAGACCCAGTACTTC. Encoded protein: CASSVAGYQETQYF. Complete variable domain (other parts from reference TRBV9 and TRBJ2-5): DSGVTQTPKHLITATGQRVTLRCSPRSGDLSVYWYQQSLDQGLQFLIQYYNGEERAKGNILERFSAQQFPDLHSELNLSSLELGDSALYFCASSVAGYQETQYFGPGTRLLVL.

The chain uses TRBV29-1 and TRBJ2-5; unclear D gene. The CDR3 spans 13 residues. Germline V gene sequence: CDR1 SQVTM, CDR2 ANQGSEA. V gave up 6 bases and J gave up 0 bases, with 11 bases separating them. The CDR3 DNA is TGCAGCGTGAAGGCGGAACACCAAGAGACCCAGTACTTC. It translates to CSVKAEHQETQYF.

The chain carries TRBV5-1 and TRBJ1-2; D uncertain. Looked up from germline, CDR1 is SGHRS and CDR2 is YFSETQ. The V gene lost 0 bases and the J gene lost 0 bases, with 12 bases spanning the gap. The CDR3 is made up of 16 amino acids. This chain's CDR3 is CASSLGVALPNYGYTF. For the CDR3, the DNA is TGCGCCAGCAGCTTGGGGGTAGCCCTCCCTAACTATGGCTACACCTTC. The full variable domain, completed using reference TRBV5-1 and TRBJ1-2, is KAGVTQTPRYLIKTRGQQVTLSCSPISGHRSVSWYQQTPGQGLQFLFEYFSETQRNKGNFPGRFSGRQFSNSRSEMNVSTLELGDSALYLCASSLGVALPNYGYTFGSGTRLTVV.

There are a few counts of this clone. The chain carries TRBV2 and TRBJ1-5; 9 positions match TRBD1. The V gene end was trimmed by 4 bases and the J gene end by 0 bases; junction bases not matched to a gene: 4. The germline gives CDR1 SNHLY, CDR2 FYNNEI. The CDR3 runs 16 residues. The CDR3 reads CASSGDRVLSNQPQHF. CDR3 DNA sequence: TGTGCCAGCAGTGGGGACAGGGTGCTTAGCAATCAGCCCCAGCATTTT.

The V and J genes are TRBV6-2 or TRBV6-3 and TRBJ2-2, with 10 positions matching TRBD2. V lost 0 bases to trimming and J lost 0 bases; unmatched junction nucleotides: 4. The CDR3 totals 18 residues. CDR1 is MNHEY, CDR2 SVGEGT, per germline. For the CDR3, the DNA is TGTGCCAGCAGTTACTCTTCTAGCGGGGGAGCGAACACCGGGGAGCTGTTTTTT. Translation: CASSYSSSGGANTGELFF.

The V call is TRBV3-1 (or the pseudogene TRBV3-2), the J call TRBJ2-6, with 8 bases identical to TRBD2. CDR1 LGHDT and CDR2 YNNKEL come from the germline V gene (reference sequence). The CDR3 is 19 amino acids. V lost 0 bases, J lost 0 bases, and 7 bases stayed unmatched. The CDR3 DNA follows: TGTGCCAGCAGCCAAGATTGGGGCGGGGGGCCCTCTGGGGCCAACGTCCTGACTTTC. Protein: CASSQDWGGGPSGANVLTF.

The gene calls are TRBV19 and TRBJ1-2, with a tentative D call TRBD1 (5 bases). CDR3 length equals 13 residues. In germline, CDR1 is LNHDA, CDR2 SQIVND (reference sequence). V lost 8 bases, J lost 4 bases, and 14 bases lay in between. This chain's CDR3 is CASSARALYGYTF. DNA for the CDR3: TGTGCCAGTTCGGCCAGGGCCCTCTATGGCTACACCTTC.

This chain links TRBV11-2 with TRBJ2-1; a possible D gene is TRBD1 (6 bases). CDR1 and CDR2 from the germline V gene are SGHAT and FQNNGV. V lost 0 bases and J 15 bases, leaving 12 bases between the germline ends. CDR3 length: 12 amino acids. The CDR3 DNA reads TGTGCCAGCAGCTTAGATTATCAGGGGAGGTTCTTC. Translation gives CASSLDYQGRFF. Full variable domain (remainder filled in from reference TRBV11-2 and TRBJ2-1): EAGVAQSPRYKIIEKRQSVAFWCNPISGHATLYWYQQILGQGPKLLIQFQNNGVVDDSQLPKDRFSAERLKGVDSTLKIQPAKLEDSAVYLCASSLDYQGRFFGPGTRLTVL.

The CDR3 DNA reads as TGTGCCAGTAGAGCGGCCTATGGCTACACCTTC. Translation: CASRAAYGYTF. The V call is TRBV19, the J call TRBJ1-2, with D uncertain. The germline V gene encodes CDR1 LNHDA and CDR2 SQIVND (reference sequence). CDR3 length equals 11 residues. V lost 6 bases, J lost 4 bases, and 6 bases lay in between.

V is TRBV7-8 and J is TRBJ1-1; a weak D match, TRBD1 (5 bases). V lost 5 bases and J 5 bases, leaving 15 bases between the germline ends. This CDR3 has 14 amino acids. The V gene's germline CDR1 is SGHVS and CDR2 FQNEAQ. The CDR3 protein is CASSPRDGGTEAFF. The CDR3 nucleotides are TGTGCCAGCAGCCCCCGGGACGGAGGGACTGAAGCTTTCTTT.

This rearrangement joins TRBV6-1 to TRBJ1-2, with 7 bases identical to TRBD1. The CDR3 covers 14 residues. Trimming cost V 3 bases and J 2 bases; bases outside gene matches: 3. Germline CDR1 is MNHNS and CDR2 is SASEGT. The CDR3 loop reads CASSDRQGNYGYTF. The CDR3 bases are TGTGCCAGCAGTGATAGACAGGGAAACTATGGCTACACCTTC.

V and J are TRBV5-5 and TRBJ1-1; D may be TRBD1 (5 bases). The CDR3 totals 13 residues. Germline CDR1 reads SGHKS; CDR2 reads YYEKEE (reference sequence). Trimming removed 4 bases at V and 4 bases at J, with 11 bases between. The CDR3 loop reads CASSVRQTTEAFF. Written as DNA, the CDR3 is TGTGCCAGCAGCGTGAGACAGACCACTGAAGCTTTCTTT.

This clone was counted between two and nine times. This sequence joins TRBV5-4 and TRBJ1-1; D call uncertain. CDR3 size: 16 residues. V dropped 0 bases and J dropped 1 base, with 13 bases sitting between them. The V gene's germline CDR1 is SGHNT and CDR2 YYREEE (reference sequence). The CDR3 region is CASSLARAGGNTEAFF. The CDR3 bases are TGTGCCAGCAGCTTGGCGCGGGCGGGTGGGAACACTGAAGCTTTCTTT.

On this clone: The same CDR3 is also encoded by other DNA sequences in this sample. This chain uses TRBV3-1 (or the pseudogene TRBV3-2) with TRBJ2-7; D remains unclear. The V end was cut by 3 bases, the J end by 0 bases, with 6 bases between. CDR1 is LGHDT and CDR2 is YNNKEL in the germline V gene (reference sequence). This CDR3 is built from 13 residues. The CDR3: CASSQALSYEQYF. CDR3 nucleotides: TGTGCCAGCAGCCAGGCCCTCTCCTACGAGCAGTACTTC.

CDR3 sequence: CASSGQGFVHEQYF. In nucleotides, the CDR3 is TGCGCCAGCAGCGGACAGGGTTTTGTGCACGAGCAGTACTTC. The J gene is TRBJ2-7, the V gene TRBV5-1; 8 bases align to TRBD1. Germline V CDR1 and CDR2: SGHRS, YFSETQ. The CDR3 is made up of 14 amino acids. Trimming at V came to 4 bases and at J to 5 bases, leaving 8 bases not matched to a gene. Full variable domain (remainder filled in from reference TRBV5-1 and TRBJ2-7): KAGVTQTPRYLIKTRGQQVTLSCSPISGHRSVSWYQQTPGQGLQFLFEYFSETQRNKGNFPGRFSGRQFSNSRSEMNVSTLELGDSALYLCASSGQGFVHEQYFGPGTRLTVT.

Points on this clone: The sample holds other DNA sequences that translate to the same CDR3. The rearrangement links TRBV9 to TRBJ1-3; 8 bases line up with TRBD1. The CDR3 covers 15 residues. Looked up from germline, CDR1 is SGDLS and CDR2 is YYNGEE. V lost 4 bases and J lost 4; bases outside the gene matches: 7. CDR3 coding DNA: TGTGCCAGCAGCTCAGGGGGCAGACTCGGAAACACCATATATTTT. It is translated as CASSSGGRLGNTIYF. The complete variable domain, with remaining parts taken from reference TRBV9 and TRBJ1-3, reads DSGVTQTPKHLITATGQRVTLRCSPRSGDLSVYWYQQSLDQGLQFLIQYYNGEERAKGNILERFSAQQFPDLHSELNLSSLELGDSALYFCASSSGGRLGNTIYFGEGSWLTVV.

Here the CDR3 reads CASSYPPGEGYNEQFF. Written as DNA, the CDR3 is TGTGCCAGCAGTTACCCCCCAGGGGAAGGCTACAATGAGCAGTTCTTC. The rearrangement uses TRBV6-5 and TRBJ2-1; a weak D match, TRBD1 (6 bases). Germline V gene lookup returns CDR1 MNHEY and CDR2 SVGAGI. This CDR3 contains 16 residues. Trimming removed 2 bases from V and 3 bases from J, with 14 bases in between.